These T cell receptor beta chains were read from a single sample in a study of T cell responses to AZD1222 COVID-19 vaccine. Sequencing used immunoSEQ multiplex PCR; TCRdb keeps in-frame clones, though not all of them. The repertoire includes fewer than 200,000 clones, 85% to 95% of them detected once, and 1.5% to 2% sits in the top ten. Material: peripheral blood, obtained 28 days after the second AZD1222 dose. All receptors derive from an adult who received the AZD1222 COVID-19 vaccine. Each CDR3 is given with its conserved first and last residue. The order of the fields is D gene, V gene, CDR3 length, CDR3 protein. The D gene is left open where the match is weak.

>NA|TRBV4-1|17
CASSQDDALWGGNTIYF
>TRBD1|TRBV27|15
CASSYSSGGSGELFF
>NA|TRBV29-1|12
CSVGQGNTEAFF
>TRBD1|TRBV18|13
CASSTGGPTEAFF
>NA|TRBV28|14
CASNTPGAGEKLFF
>NA|TRBV4-3|13
CASSQDRDQPQHF
>TRBD2|TRBV6-5|15
CASSYESGGAREQFF
>NA|TRBV7-6|15
CASSPGSGDYNEQFF
>NA|TRBV27|16
CASSLSAGTRTDTQYF
>NA|TRBV2|15
CASREDSLYNSPLHF
>NA|TRBV6-6|13
CASSYGGLEPQHF
>NA|TRBV15|17
CATSRYLFGAPNTEAFF
>NA|TRBV5-6|13
CASSSRGANEQFF
>TRBD2|TRBV5-6|13
CASSPGTSSEQYF
>NA|TRBV5-4|12
CASSLPQGTLHF
>TRBD1|TRBV28|17
CASSSHPMDRLNSPLHF
>NA|TRBV19|14
CASSIRQVASPLHF
>TRBD1|TRBV19|15
CASSIGTGQNYGYTF
>TRBD2|TRBV13|17
CASSLEASGRATETQYF
>NA|TRBV19|14
CASSIAGSGTPLHF
>TRBD1|TRBV5-1|17
CASSLGMSAGGYNEQFF
>TRBD2|TRBV4-3|15
CASSQDPAGGSEQFF
>NA|TRBV27|14
CASKVDSYNSPLHF
>NA|TRBV19|13
CASSIGQQETQYF
>NA|TRBV7-9|10
CANLIGELFF
>TRBD1|TRBV29-1|12
CSVDRASGELFF
>TRBD2|TRBV7-3|15
CASSVSGTTYNEQFF
>NA|TRBV11-3|14
CASSLGRANTEAFF
>NA|TRBV28|14
CASRLAGSNSPLHF
>TRBD1|TRBV10-1|15
CASSGTGTGSSPLHF
>TRBD1|TRBV27|12
CASRDRVYGYTF
>TRBD1|TRBV18|17
CASSPQVGRGQRNTIYF
>NA|TRBV7-2|15
CASSSLETSNYGYTF
>NA|TRBV28|13
CASLDRSYNEQFF
>NA|TRBV24-1|14
CATSDLRGNQPQHF
>NA|TRBV19|15
CASSIGVAEPYEQYF
>NA|TRBV19|16
CASRVSGGPGANVLTF
>TRBD1|TRBV10-1|16
CASSTYWTGTNYGYTF
>NA|TRBV12-3/TRBV12-4|12
CASSWDLYEQYF
>TRBD1|TRBV27|14
CASSDGLEGTEVFF
>NA|TRBV27|14
CASSLAGDSYEQYF
>NA|TRBV12-3/TRBV12-4|13
CASSSRGGNTIYF
>TRBD1|TRBV27|15
CASSPYRQGPRTIYF
>TRBD1|TRBV6-5|13
CASKGPQGAEAFF
>NA|TRBV11-3|16
CASSLGLTGSNYGYTF
>NA|TRBV15|13
CATSLIQPDTQYF
>TRBD2|TRBV2|16
CASRVLAGSSYNEQFF
>NA|TRBV7-9|12
CASTGVTGGYTF
>NA|TRBV19|11
CATYRRYGYTF
>TRBD2|TRBV28|15
CASKTGTSASKEQFF
>TRBD2|TRBV2|18
CASSEAEDLAGGNGELFF
>TRBD1|TRBV3-1/TRBV3-2|19
CASSQDYGVSTGGARGYTF
>NA|TRBV30|14
CAWITGSGANVLTF